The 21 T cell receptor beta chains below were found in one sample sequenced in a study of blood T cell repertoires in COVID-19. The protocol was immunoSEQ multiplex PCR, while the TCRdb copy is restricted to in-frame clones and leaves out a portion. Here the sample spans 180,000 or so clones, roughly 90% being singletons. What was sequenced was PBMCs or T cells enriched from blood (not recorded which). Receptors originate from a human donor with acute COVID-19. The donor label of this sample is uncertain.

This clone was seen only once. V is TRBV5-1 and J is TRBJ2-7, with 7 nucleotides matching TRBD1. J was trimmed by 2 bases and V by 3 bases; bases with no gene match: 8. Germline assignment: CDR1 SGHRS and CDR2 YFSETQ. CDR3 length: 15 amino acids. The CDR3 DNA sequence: TGCGCCAGCAGCTCCGGGGACAGTATACCCTACGAGCAGTACTTC. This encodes CASSSGDSIPYEQYF.

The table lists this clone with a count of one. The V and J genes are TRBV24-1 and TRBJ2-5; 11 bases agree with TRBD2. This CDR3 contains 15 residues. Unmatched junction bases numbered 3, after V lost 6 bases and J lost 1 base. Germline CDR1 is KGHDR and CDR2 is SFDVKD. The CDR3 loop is CATSPSGGLQETQYF. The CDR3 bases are TGTGCCACCAGTCCTAGCGGGGGGCTCCAAGAGACCCAGTACTTC.

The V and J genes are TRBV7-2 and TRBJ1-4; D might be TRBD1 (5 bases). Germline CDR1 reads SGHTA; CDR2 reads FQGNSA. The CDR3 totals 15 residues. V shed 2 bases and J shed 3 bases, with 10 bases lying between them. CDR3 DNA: TGTGCCAGCAGCTTAAACGGGGGATCTAATGAAAAACTGTTTTTT. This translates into CASSLNGGSNEKLFF.

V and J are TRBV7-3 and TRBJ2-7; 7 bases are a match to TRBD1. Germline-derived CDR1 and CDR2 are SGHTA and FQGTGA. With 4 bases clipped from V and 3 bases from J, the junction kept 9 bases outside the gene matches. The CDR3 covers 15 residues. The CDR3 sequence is CASSSPGQGVYEQYF. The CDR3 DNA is TGTGCCAGCAGCTCCCCGGGGCAGGGGGTCTACGAGCAGTACTTC.

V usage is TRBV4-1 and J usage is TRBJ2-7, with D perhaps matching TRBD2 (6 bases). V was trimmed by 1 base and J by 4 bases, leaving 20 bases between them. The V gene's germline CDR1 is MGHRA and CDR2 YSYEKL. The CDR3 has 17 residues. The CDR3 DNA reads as TGCGCCAGCAGCCAAGGTCCCGGGACTCCATCCTTGTACGAGCAGTACTTC. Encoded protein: CASSQGPGTPSLYEQYF.

The CDR3 here is CASSAASGGSNTGELFF. The CDR3 DNA sequence: TGTGCCAGCAGTGCGGCAAGCGGGGGTTCGAACACCGGGGAGCTGTTTTTT. The chain is built from TRBV6-4 and TRBJ2-2; 8 nucleotides align to TRBD2. The CDR3 contains 17 residues. The V gene end was trimmed by 4 bases and the J gene end by 0 bases; junction bases not matched to a gene: 7. Germline loops: CDR1 MRHNA, CDR2 SNTAGT.

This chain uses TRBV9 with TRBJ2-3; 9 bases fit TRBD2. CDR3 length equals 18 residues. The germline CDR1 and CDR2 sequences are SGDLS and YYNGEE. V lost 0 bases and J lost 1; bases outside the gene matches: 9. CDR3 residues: CASSVEPLASGGTDTQYF. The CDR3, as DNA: TGTGCCAGCAGCGTAGAGCCCCTTGCTAGCGGGGGCACAGATACGCAGTATTTT.

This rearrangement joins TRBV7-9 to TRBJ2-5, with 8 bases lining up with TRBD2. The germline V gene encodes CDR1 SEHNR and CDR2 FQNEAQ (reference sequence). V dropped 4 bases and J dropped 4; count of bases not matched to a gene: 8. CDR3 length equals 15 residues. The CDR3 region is CASSSQGLGVETQYF. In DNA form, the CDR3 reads TGTGCCAGCAGCTCCCAGGGACTAGGGGTAGAGACCCAGTACTTC.

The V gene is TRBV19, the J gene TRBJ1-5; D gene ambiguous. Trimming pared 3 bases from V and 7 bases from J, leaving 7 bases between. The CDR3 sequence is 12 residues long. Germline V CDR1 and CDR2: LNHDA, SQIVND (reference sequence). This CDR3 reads CASSIPPQPQHF. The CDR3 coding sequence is TGTGCCAGTAGTATCCCTCCCCAGCCCCAGCATTTT.

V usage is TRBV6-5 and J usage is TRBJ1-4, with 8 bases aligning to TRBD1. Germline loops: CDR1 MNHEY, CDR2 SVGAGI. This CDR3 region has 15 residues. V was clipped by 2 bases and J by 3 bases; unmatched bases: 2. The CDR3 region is CASSYGQGPNEKLFF. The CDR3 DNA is TGTGCCAGCAGTTACGGACAGGGACCTAATGAAAAACTGTTTTTT.

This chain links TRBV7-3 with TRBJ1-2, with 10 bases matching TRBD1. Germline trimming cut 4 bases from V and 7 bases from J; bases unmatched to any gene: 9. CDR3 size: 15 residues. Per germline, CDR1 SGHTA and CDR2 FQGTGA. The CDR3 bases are TGTGCCAGCAGCTATGAGGGACAGGGGCTGGGTGGCTACACCTTC. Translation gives CASSYEGQGLGGYTF. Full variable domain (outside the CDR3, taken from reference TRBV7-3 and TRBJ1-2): GAGVSQTPSNKVTEKGKYVELRCDPISGHTALYWYRQSLGQGPEFLIYFQGTGAADDSGLPNDRFFAVRPEGSVSTLKIQRTERGDSAVYLCASSYEGQGLGGYTFGSGTRLTVV.

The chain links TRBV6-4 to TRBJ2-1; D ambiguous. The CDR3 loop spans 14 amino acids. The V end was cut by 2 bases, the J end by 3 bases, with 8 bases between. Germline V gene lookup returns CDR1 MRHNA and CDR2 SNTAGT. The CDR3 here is CASSDGSGYNEQFF. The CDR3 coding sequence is TGTGCCAGCAGTGACGGCTCGGGCTACAATGAGCAGTTCTTC.

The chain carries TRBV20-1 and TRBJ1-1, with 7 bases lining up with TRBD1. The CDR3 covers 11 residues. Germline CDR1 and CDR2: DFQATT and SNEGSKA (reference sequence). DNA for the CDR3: TGCAGCAGGGGGACGGACACTGAAGCTTTCTTT. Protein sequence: CSRGTDTEAFF.

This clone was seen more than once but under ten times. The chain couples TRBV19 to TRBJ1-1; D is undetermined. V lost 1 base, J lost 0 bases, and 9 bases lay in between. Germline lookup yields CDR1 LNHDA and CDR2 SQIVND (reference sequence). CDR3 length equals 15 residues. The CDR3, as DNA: TGTGCCAGTAGTATAGGAGGGAAGGTGAACACTGAAGCTTTCTTT. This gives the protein CASSIGGKVNTEAFF. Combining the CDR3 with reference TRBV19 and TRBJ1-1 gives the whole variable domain DGGITQSPKYLFRKEGQNVTLSCEQNLNHDAMYWYRQDPGQGLRLIYYSQIVNDFQKGDIAEGYSVSREKKESFPLTVTSAQKNPTAFYLCASSIGGKVNTEAFFGQGTRLTVV.

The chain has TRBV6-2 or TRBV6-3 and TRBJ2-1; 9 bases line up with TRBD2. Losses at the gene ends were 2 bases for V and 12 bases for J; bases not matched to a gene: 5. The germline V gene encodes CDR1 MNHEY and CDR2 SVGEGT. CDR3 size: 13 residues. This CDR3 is CASSYGRGGRQFF. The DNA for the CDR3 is TGTGCCAGCAGTTACGGGCGGGGGGGACGGCAGTTCTTC.

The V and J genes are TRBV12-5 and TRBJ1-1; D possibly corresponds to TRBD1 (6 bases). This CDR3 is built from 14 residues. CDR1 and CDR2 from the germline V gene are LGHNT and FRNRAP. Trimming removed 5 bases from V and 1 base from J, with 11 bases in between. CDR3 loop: CASGLEGENTEAFF. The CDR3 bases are TGTGCTAGTGGTCTGGAGGGGGAGAACACTGAAGCTTTCTTT.

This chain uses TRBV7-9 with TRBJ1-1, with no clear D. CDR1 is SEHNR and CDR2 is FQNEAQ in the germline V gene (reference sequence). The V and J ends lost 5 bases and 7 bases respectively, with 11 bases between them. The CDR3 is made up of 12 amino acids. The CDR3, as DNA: TGTGCCAGCAGCCCCACCGAGGGTGAAGCTTTCTTT. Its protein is CASSPTEGEAFF.

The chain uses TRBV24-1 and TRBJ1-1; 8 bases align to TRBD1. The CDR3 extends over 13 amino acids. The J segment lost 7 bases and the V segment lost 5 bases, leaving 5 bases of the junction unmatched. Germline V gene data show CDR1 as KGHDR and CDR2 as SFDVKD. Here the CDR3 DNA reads TGTGCCACCAGTGCCGGACAGGGTTTTGAAGCTTTCTTT. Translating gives CATSAGQGFEAFF.

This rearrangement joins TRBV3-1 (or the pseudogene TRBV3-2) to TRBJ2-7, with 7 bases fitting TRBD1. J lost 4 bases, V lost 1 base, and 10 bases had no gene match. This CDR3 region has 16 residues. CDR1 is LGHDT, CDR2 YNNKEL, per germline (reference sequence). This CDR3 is CASSQVTGSKGYEQYF. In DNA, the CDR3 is TGTGCCAGCAGCCAAGTGACAGGGTCCAAGGGTTACGAGCAGTACTTC.

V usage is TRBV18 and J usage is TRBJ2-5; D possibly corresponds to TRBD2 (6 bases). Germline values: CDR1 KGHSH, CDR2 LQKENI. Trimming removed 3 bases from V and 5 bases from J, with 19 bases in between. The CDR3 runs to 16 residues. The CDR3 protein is CASSPTGGTQGETQYF. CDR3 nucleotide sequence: TGTGCCAGCTCACCCACTGGGGGGACTCAAGGGGAGACCCAGTACTTC.

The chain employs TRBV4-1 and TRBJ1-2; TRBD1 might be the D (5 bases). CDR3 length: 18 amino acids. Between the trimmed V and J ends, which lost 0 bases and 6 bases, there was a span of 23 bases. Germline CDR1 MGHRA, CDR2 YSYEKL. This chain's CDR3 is CASSQDSGGYGRLDGYTF. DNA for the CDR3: TGCGCCAGCAGCCAAGACAGCGGGGGTTACGGACGTTTGGATGGCTACACCTTC.